This entry describes one T cell receptor (beta chain). Antigen specificity is unknown. Authors' data handling: Researchers built a distant-metastasis classifier for papillary thyroid cancer that drew on CDR3 differences across clinicopathological groups. TCRdb re-called the PCR reads through MiXCR. These V and J calls rely on TCRdb rather than the paper's analysis. The sample includes several thousand clones, more than 30% seen only once; the top ten take about 25%. This entry is derived from a study of metastatic and nonmetastatic thyroid tumors. Overall study context: Malignant and benign thyroid patients had repertoires compared in peripheral blood and tumor or nodule tissue. General study findings and limits: Benign nodules were reported to have significantly lower TCR beta diversity than malignant thyroid tumors, in blood and tumor.

The length of the CDR3 is 16 residues. Trimming removed 7 bases at V and 5 bases at J, with 24 bases between. Germline V lookup: CDR1 SGHAT, CDR2 FQNNGV. Each patient came to thyroid surgery without any prior treatment (of any kind). The sample was adjacent normal tissue. The sequence was obtained from a female donor with papillary thyroid cancer or a benign thyroid nodule (not recorded which). Some clones in this sample may be carry-over from other donors' samples. The chain combines TRBV11-2 with TRBJ2-7, with a tentative D call TRBD2 (8 bases). CDR3 sequence: CASTPIGRGHMNEQYF. The CDR3 nucleotides are TGTGCCAGCACCCCGATCGGGAGGGGGCACATGAACGAGCAGTACTTC.